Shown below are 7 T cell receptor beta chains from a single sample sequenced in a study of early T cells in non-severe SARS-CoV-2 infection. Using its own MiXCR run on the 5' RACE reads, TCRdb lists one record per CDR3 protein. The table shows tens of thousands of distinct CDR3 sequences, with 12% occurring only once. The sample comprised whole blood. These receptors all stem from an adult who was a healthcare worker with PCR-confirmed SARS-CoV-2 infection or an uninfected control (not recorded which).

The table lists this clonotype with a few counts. CDR3 in amino acids: CASSRSGWVRETQYF. In nucleotides, the CDR3 is TGTGCCAGCAGTAGGAGCGGTTGGGTACGAGAGACCCAGTACTTC. The chain links TRBV11-2 to TRBJ2-5; D perhaps matches TRBD2 (5 bases). Deletions cut 6 bases from V and 4 bases from J, with 18 bases between. Germline V lookup: CDR1 SGHAT, CDR2 FQNNGV. The CDR3 consists of 15 residues.

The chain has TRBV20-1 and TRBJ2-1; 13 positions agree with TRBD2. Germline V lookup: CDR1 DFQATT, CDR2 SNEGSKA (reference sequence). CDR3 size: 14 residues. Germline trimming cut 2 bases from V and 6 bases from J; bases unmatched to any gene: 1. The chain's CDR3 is CSARTSGRVNEQFF. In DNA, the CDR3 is TGCAGTGCTAGAACTAGCGGGAGGGTCAATGAGCAGTTCTTC.

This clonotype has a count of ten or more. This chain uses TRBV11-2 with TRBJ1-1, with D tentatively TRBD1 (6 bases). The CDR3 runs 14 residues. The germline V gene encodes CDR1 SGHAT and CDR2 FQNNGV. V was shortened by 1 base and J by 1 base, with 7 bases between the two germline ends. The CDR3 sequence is CASSLAGQNTEAFF. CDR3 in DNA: TGTGCCAGCAGCTTAGCGGGACAGAACACTGAAGCTTTCTTT.

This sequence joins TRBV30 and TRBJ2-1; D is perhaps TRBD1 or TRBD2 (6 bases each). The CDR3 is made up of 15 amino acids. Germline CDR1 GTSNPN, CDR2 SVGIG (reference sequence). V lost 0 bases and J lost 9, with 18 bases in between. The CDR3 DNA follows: TGTGCCTGGAGTGTACTCGGAGGGGGGCGGAGTGAGCAGTTCTTC. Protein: CAWSVLGGGRSEQFF.

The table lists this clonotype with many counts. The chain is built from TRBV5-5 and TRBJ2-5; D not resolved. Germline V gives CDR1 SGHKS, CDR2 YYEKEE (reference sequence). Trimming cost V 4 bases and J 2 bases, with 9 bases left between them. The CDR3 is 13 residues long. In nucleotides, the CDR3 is TGTGCCAGCAGCCTGCAACCTCAAGAGACCCAGTACTTC. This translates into CASSLQPQETQYF.

The CDR3 coding sequence is TGTGCCAGCAGCGTAGGTTCCGCTCGAACAGATACGCAGTATTTT. It codes for CASSVGSARTDTQYF. The J gene is TRBJ2-3, the V gene TRBV9; D is ambiguous. Per germline, CDR1 SGDLS and CDR2 YYNGEE. The CDR3 runs 15 residues. The V end lost 0 bases, the J end lost 3 bases, and 11 bases lay between the germline ends.

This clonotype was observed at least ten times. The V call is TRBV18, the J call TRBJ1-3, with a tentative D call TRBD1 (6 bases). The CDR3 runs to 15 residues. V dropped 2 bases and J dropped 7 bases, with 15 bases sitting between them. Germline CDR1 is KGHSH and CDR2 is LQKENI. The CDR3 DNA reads TGTGCCAGCTCACCAACCGGGACACCGGAGAACACCATATATTTT. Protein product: CASSPTGTPENTIYF.